This T cell receptor beta chain was documented in a study of T-cell memory formation after mild COVID-19. This clonotype was recorded a few times. Trimming stripped 0 bases from V and 0 bases from J, with 6 bases between. The CDR3 spans 14 residues. Germline V lookup: CDR1 SGHRS, CDR2 YFSETQ. The authors produced TCR alpha and TCR beta cDNA libraries with sample barcodes and UMIs by 5'RACE using constant-segment primers. MiXCR, applied by TCRdb to the 5' RACE reads, yields one record per CDR3 protein. Of about 270,000 distinct CDR3 sequences listed, less than 20% are singletons. The chain employs TRBV5-1 and TRBJ1-2; no clear D gene. The specimen was PBMCs or a T cell subset sorted from them (not recorded which). The receptor was derived from an adult woman who had mild COVID-19 (a few samples of this study predate the infection). Cell type and time point are not known. The CDR3 nucleotides read TGCGCCAGCAGCTTGGAGCGGTCTAACTATGGCTACACCTTC. Its protein product is CASSLERSNYGYTF.